The sequence of this TCR beta chain was determined in a study of T cells in Graves' hyperthyroidism and ophthalmopathy. Points from the study as a whole: Most thyroid clonotypes with frequency above 0.001 were detected in blood. A model of 13 V-J features distinguished ophthalmopathy from stable hyperthyroidism.

The germline gives CDR1 DFQATT, CDR2 SNEGSKA (reference sequence). This CDR3 region has 17 residues. Authors of the study amplified TCR beta CDR3 regions from RNA transcripts. HTBI primers were the set used in a first-round RT-PCR of the TCR CDR3. TCRdb re-analysed the multiplex PCR reads in MiXCR, keeping a single row per CDR3 protein. The sample includes about 590,000 distinct CDR3 sequences, about 15% seen only once; the top ten take roughly 6.6%. Remarks on this clonotype: As yet, its antigen is unknown. One junction end does not reproduce the germline sequence, and a read error may be involved.

This TCR derives from a woman in her thirties with Graves' hyperthyroidism. The sample consisted of blood. The chain couples TRBV20-1 to TRBJ1-1; possibly TRBD1 for D (6 bases). The CDR3 DNA reads TGCAGTGTTAGAGAGGGGGGGGGGGCCAGCTACAACACTGAAGCTTTCTTT. As protein: CSVREGGGASYNTEAFF.